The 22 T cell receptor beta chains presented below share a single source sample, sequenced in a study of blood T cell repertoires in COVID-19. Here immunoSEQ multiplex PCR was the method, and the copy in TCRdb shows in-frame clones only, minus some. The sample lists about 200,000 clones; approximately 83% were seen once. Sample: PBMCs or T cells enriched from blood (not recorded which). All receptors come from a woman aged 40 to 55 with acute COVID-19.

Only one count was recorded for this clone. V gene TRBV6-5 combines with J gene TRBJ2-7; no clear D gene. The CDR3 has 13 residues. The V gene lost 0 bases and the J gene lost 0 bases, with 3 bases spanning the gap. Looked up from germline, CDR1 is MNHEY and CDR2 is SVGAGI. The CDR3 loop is CASSYSASYEQYF. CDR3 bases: TGTGCCAGCAGTTACTCAGCCTCCTACGAGCAGTACTTC.

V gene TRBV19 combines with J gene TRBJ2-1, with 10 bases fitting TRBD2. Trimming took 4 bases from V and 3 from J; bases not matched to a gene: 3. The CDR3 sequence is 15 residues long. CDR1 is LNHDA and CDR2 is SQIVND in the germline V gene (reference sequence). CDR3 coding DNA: TGTGCCAGTAGTACTAGCGGGAGAGGCTACAATGAGCAGTTCTTC. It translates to CASSTSGRGYNEQFF.

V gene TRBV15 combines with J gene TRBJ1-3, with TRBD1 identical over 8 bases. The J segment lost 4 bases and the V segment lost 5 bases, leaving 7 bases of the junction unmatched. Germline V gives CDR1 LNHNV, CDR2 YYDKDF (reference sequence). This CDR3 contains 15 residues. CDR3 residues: CATSPWDRSGNTIYF. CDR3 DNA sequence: TGTGCCACCAGCCCATGGGACAGGTCCGGAAACACCATATATTTT.

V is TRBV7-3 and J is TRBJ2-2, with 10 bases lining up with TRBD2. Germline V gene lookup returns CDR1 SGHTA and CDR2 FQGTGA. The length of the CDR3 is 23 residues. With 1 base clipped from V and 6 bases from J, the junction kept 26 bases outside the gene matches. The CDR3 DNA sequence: TGTGCCAGCAGCTTAATGCCCAGGACTAGCGGAGTCGGAGAACTAGCGGTTTCCGGGGAGCTGTTTTTT. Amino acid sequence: CASSLMPRTSGVGELAVSGELFF.

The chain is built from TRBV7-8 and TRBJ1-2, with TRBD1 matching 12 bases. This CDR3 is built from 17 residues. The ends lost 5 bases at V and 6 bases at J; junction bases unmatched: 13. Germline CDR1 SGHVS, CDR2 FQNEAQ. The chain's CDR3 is CASSPLRAGQGANGYTF. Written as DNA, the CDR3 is TGTGCCAGCAGCCCCCTCCGGGCGGGACAGGGGGCGAATGGCTACACCTTC.

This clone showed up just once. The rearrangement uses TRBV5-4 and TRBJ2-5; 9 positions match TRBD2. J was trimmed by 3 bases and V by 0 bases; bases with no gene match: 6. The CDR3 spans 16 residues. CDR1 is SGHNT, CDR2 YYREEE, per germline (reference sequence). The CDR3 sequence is CASSLGKGGREETQYF. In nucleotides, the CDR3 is TGTGCCAGCAGCTTGGGAAAGGGCGGGAGGGAAGAGACCCAGTACTTC.

This CDR3 is CASSVDSQRDHEQYF. The CDR3 DNA follows: TGTGCCAGCAGCGTAGACTCCCAGCGGGACCACGAGCAGTACTTC. The chain is built from TRBV9 and TRBJ2-7; 7 bases match TRBD2. V lost 0 bases to trimming and J lost 5 bases; unmatched junction nucleotides: 8. CDR1 and CDR2 (germline): SGDLS, YYNGEE. The CDR3 loop spans 15 amino acids.

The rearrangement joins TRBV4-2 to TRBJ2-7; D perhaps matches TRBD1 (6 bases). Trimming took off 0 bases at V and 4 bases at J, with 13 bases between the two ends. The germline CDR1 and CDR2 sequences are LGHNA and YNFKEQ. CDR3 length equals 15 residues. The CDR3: CASSQDLGGEYEQYF. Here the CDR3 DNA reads TGTGCCAGCAGCCAAGATTTAGGGGGAGAATACGAGCAGTACTTC.

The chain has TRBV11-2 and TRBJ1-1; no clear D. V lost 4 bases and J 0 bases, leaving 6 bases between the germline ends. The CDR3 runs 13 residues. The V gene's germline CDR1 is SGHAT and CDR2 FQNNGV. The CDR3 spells CASSSLLNTEAFF. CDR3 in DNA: TGTGCCAGCAGCTCCCTATTGAACACTGAAGCTTTCTTT.

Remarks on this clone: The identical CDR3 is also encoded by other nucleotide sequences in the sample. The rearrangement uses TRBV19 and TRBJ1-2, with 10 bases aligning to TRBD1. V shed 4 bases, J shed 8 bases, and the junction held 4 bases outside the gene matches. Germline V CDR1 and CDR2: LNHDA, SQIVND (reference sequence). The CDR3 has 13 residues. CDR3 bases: TGTGCCAGTAGTACCCGGGACAGGGGAGGCTACACCTTC. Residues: CASSTRDRGGYTF. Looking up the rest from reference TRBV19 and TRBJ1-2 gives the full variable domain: DGGITQSPKYLFRKEGQNVTLSCEQNLNHDAMYWYRQDPGQGLRLIYYSQIVNDFQKGDIAEGYSVSREKKESFPLTVTSAQKNPTAFYLCASSTRDRGGYTFGSGTRLTVV.

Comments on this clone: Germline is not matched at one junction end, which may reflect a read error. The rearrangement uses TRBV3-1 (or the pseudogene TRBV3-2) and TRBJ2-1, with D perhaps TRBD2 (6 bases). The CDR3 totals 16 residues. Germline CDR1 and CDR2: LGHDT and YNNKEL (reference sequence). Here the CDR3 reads CASSNWGEVSDNEQFF. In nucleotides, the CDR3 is TGTGCCAGCAGCAATTGGGGGGAGGTCTCCGACAATGAGCAGTTCTTC.

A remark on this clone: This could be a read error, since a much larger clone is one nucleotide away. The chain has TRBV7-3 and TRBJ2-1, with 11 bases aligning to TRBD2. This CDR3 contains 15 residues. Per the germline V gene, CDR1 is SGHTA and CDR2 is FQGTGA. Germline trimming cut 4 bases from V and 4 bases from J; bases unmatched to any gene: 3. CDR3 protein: CASSSGTSGYNEQFF. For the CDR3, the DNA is TGTGCCAGCAGCTCCGGGACTAGCGGATACAATGAGCAGTTCTTC.

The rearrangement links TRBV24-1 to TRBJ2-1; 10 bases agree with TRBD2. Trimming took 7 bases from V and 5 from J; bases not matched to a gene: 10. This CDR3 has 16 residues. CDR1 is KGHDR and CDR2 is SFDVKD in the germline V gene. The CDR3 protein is CATSLSASGRNNEQFF. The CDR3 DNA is TGTGCCACCAGCTTATCGGCTAGCGGGAGAAACAATGAGCAGTTCTTC.

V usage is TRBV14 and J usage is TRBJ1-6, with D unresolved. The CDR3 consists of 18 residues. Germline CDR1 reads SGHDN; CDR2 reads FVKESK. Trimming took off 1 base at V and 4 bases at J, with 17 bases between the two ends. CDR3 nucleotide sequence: TGTGCCAGCAGCCAAGTAGTCCCCTCAGCGGGGTATAATTCACCCCTCCACTTT. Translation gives CASSQVVPSAGYNSPLHF. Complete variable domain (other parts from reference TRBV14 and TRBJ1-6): EAGVTQFPSHSVIEKGQTVTLRCDPISGHDNLYWYRRVMGKEIKFLLHFVKESKQDESGMPNNRFLAERTGGTYSTLKVQPAELEDSGVYFCASSQVVPSAGYNSPLHFGNGTRLTVT.

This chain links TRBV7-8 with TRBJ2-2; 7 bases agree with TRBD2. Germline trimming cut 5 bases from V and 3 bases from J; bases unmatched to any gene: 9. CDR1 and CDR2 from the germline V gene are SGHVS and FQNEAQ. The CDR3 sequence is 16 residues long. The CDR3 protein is CASSITQRGYTGELFF. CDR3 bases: TGTGCCAGCAGCATAACCCAGCGGGGATACACCGGGGAGCTGTTTTTT.

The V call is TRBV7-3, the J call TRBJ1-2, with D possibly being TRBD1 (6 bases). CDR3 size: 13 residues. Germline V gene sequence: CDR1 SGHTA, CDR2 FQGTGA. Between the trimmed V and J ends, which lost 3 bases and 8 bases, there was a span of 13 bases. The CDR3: CASSLGGGAGYTF. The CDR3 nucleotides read TGTGCCAGCAGCTTGGGTGGGGGCGCGGGCTACACCTTC.

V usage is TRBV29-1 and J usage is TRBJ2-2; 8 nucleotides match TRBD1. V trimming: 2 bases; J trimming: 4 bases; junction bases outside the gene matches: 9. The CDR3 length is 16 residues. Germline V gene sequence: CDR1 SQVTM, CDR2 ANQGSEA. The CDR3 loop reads CSVERLGQGTTGELFF. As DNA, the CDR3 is TGCAGCGTTGAAAGGTTAGGACAGGGCACCACCGGGGAGCTGTTTTTT.

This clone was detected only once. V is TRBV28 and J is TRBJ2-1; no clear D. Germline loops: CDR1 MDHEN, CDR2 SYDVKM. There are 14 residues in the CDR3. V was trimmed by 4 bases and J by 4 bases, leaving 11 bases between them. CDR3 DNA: TGTGCCAGCAGTTCCCTAACGCCTTACAATGAGCAGTTCTTC. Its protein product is CASSSLTPYNEQFF.

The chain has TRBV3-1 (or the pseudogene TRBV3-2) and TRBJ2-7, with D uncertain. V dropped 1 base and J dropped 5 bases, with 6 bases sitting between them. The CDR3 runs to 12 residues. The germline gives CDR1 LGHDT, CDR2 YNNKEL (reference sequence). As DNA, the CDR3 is TGTGCCAGCAGCCAAGTATCCCACGAGCAGTACTTC. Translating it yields CASSQVSHEQYF.

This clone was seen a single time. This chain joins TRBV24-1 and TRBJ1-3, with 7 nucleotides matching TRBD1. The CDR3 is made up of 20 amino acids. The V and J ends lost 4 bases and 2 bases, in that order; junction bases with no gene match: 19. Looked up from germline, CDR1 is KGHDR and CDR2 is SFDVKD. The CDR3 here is CATSDPHLPGKDRAGNTIYF. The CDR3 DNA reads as TGTGCCACCAGTGACCCGCACCTCCCGGGTAAAGACAGGGCTGGAAACACCATATATTTT.

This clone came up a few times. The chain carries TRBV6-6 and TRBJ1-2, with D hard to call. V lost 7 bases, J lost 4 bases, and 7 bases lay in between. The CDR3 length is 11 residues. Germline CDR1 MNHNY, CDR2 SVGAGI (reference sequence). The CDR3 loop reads CASTEGYGYTF. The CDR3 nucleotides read TGTGCCAGCACGGAGGGCTATGGCTACACCTTC.

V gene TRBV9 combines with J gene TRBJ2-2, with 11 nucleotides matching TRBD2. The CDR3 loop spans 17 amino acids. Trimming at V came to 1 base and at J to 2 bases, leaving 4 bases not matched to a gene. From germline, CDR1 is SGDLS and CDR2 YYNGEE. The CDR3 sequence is CASSVSGTSGNTGELFF. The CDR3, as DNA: TGTGCCAGCAGCGTATCCGGGACTAGCGGTAACACCGGGGAGCTGTTTTTT.